These 23 T cell receptor beta chains share one sample of origin, sequenced in a study of blood T cell repertoires in COVID-19. This table comes from immunoSEQ multiplex PCR, and its TCRdb copy is limited to in-frame clones, with some not included. The repertoire holds about 150,000 clones, with 84% as singletons. Sequenced input: peripheral blood. The receptors derive from a woman between 50 and 59 years old in a cohort sampled during active or convalescent COVID-19.

CDR3 loop: CAWSVGLSATNEKLFF. Written as DNA, the CDR3 is TGTGCCTGGAGTGTAGGTTTGAGCGCAACTAATGAAAAACTGTTTTTT. J is TRBJ1-4 and V is TRBV30; D call uncertain. Germline CDR1 reads GTSNPN; CDR2 reads SVGIG (reference sequence). Trimming shortened V by 0 bases and J by 0 bases, and 11 bases separated the two germline ends. The CDR3 has 16 residues. The full variable domain, its missing parts supplied by reference TRBV30 and TRBJ1-4, is SQTIHQWPATLVQPVGSPLSLECTVEGTSNPNLYWYRQAAGRGLQLLFYSVGIGQISSEVPQNLSASRPQDRQFILSSKKLLLSDSGFYLCAWSVGLSATNEKLFFGSGTQLSVL.

This clone was seen more than once but under ten times. The chain carries TRBV3-1 (or the pseudogene TRBV3-2) and TRBJ2-3; D possibly corresponds to TRBD1 (6 bases). Germline V CDR1 and CDR2: LGHDT, YNNKEL (reference sequence). V was shortened by 4 bases and J by 3 bases, with 14 bases between the two germline ends. CDR3 length equals 15 residues. The CDR3 spells CASSPGVGATDTQYF. CDR3 in DNA: TGTGCCAGCAGCCCCGGGGTGGGGGCAACAGATACGCAGTATTTT.

V and J are TRBV7-2 and TRBJ2-3, with D hard to call. Germline CDR1 and CDR2: SGHTA and FQGNSA. V was clipped by 1 base and J by 8 bases, with 13 bases between them. The CDR3 extends over 14 amino acids. The CDR3 is CASSLVVQSGTQYF. DNA for the CDR3: TGTGCCAGCAGCTTAGTAGTGCAAAGTGGTACGCAGTATTTT.

The gene calls are TRBV7-2 and TRBJ2-5; 7 nucleotides match TRBD1. This CDR3 has 13 residues. Germline loops: CDR1 SGHTA, CDR2 FQGNSA. The trim removed 5 bases at V and 6 bases at J, leaving 6 bases unmatched. In nucleotides, the CDR3 is TGTGCCAGCAGCAGCACAGGGGCGAAGACCCAGTACTTC. It specifies CASSSTGAKTQYF.

The chain recombines TRBV9 with TRBJ2-3; a weak D match, TRBD2 (5 bases). This CDR3 region has 14 residues. CDR1 is SGDLS and CDR2 is YYNGEE in the germline V gene. The V gene lost 0 bases and the J gene lost 2 bases, with 7 bases spanning the gap. CDR3 DNA: TGTGCCAGCAGCGTAGAGGACTCCACAGATACGCAGTATTTT. Translated: CASSVEDSTDTQYF.

The rearrangement links TRBV2 to TRBJ1-1; D not resolved. The CDR3 sequence is 14 residues long. CDR1 is SNHLY, CDR2 FYNNEI, per germline. Trimming shortened V by 6 bases and J by 2 bases, and 13 bases separated the two germline ends. The CDR3 nucleotides are TGTGCCAGCAGCTTGAAGACTTTAAACACTGAAGCTTTCTTT. Amino acid sequence: CASSLKTLNTEAFF.

In its sample, this clone was seen a few times. The rearrangement uses TRBV7-9 and TRBJ1-5; TRBD1 agrees at 7 bases. After removal of 1 base from V and 7 bases from J, the junction contained 4 bases not matched to a gene. The CDR3 runs 14 residues. Looked up from germline, CDR1 is SEHNR and CDR2 is FQNEAQ (reference sequence). This CDR3 reads CASSLGQGWQPQHF. CDR3 bases: TGTGCCAGCAGCTTAGGACAGGGCTGGCAGCCCCAGCATTTT.

The chain carries TRBV6-1 and TRBJ1-5, with a tentative D call TRBD1 (5 bases). Germline V gene lookup returns CDR1 MNHNS and CDR2 SASEGT. V dropped 2 bases and J dropped 0 bases, with 11 bases sitting between them. The CDR3 is 16 amino acids. CDR3 bases: TGTGCCAGCAGTGAATCAGGGTTCTATAGCAATCAGCCCCAGCATTTT. It translates to CASSESGFYSNQPQHF.

This sequence joins TRBV15 and TRBJ2-7; D is perhaps TRBD1 (5 bases). Germline loops: CDR1 LNHNV, CDR2 YYDKDF (reference sequence). Trimming cost V 0 bases and J 2 bases, with 17 bases left between them. This CDR3 is built from 17 residues. The CDR3 sequence: CATSRELRAPVAYEQYF. In nucleotides, the CDR3 is TGTGCCACCAGCAGAGAACTCAGGGCCCCCGTGGCCTACGAGCAGTACTTC.

This clone appeared a single time. The CDR3, as DNA: TGTGCCAGCAGCTCCGGGGAGACCCAGTACTTC. This codes for CASSSGETQYF. The chain has TRBV7-2 and TRBJ2-5; D remains ambiguous. Germline V gives CDR1 SGHTA, CDR2 FQGNSA. The CDR3 is 11 residues long. Trimming left V 4 bases short and J 5 bases short, with 5 bases between.

This clone appeared a single time. The V and J genes are TRBV11-2 and TRBJ1-6; D gene ambiguous. The germline V gene encodes CDR1 SGHAT and CDR2 FQNNGV. V lost 1 base to trimming and J lost 6 bases, with 7 bases between them. This CDR3 region has 14 residues. In DNA form, the CDR3 reads TGTGCCAGCAGCTTAGGTGGCAGTAATTCACCCCTCCACTTT. Translating gives CASSLGGSNSPLHF.

The rearrangement uses TRBV10-1 and TRBJ2-1; 8 bases align to TRBD2. CDR1 is WNHNN and CDR2 is SYGVQD in the germline V gene (reference sequence). This CDR3 is built from 17 residues. V trimming: 3 bases; J trimming: 9 bases; junction bases outside the gene matches: 16. This CDR3 reads CASSDNSGGGRSFEQFF. CDR3 coding DNA: TGCGCCAGCAGTGATAATTCCGGGGGGGGTCGGAGTTTTGAGCAGTTCTTC.

The CDR3 DNA reads TGCGCCAGCAGTTCCCGGGAGAATAGGGAGCAGTACTTC. Its translation is CASSSRENREQYF. V gene TRBV10-1 combines with J gene TRBJ2-7; D perhaps matches TRBD2 (6 bases). Germline CDR1 is WNHNN and CDR2 is SYGVQD (reference sequence). This CDR3 region has 13 residues. V lost 5 bases and J 7 bases, leaving 15 bases between the germline ends.

This rearrangement joins TRBV6-6 to TRBJ1-2; D is possibly TRBD1 (6 bases). This CDR3 comprises 14 residues. The germline V and J ends were trimmed by 6 bases and 5 bases, with 16 bases remaining between them. Germline V gene data show CDR1 as MNHNY and CDR2 as SVGAGI (reference sequence). Written as DNA, the CDR3 is TGTGCCAGCAGCAGGGGTTCGACCCAATATGGCTACACCTTC. It encodes CASSRGSTQYGYTF.

V is TRBV29-1 and J is TRBJ1-6; no firm D call. Trimming shortened V by 6 bases and J by 0 bases, and 6 bases separated the two germline ends. Germline V gives CDR1 SQVTM, CDR2 ANQGSEA. The CDR3 is 13 residues long. The chain's CDR3 is CSVQNSYNSPLHF. Written as DNA, the CDR3 is TGCAGCGTGCAGAACTCCTATAATTCACCCCTCCACTTT.

The gene calls are TRBV6-5 and TRBJ2-7; D possibly corresponds to TRBD2 (6 bases). Germline V gene sequence: CDR1 MNHEY, CDR2 SVGAGI. CDR3 length equals 15 residues. The V gene lost 4 bases and the J gene lost 6 bases, with 19 bases spanning the gap. CDR3 residues: CASSSPGGTSGEQYF. The CDR3 coding sequence is TGTGCCAGCAGTTCCCCTGGGGGGACGTCGGGCGAGCAGTACTTC.

This chain joins TRBV9 and TRBJ1-2; D is perhaps TRBD1 (6 bases). CDR1 is SGDLS, CDR2 YYNGEE, per germline. Trimming shortened V by 0 bases and J by 2 bases, and 8 bases separated the two germline ends. The CDR3 extends over 14 amino acids. DNA for the CDR3: TGTGCCAGCAGCGTAGATGGACAGAACTATGGCTACACCTTC. This gives the protein CASSVDGQNYGYTF.

Turning to this clone: One junction end does not reproduce the germline sequence, and a read error may be involved. This sequence joins TRBV29-1 and TRBJ2-7; weak D call: TRBD2 (6 bases). The CDR3 sequence is 13 residues long. Per the germline V gene, CDR1 is SQVTM and CDR2 is ANQGSEA. This chain's CDR3 is CSAEIADYYEQYF. As DNA, the CDR3 is TGCAGCGCTGAAATAGCGGATTACTACGAGCAGTACTTC.

The chain couples TRBV27 to TRBJ1-3, with D tentatively TRBD1 (5 bases). CDR1 MNHEY and CDR2 SMNVEV come from the germline V gene (reference sequence). V dropped 2 bases and J dropped 0 bases, with 11 bases sitting between them. This CDR3 is built from 16 residues. In nucleotides, the CDR3 is TGTGCCAGCAGTTTACAGGGAGGGTTCTCTGGAAACACCATATATTTT. Translating gives CASSLQGGFSGNTIYF.

The V call is TRBV14, the J call TRBJ1-6, with D unresolved. The CDR3 totals 13 residues. Germline CDR1 reads SGHDN; CDR2 reads FVKESK. The V and J ends lost 2 bases and 6 bases respectively, with 5 bases between them. The CDR3 DNA reads as TGTGCCAGCAGCCAACAGGTTAATTCACCCCTCCACTTT. Amino acid sequence: CASSQQVNSPLHF.

The chain joins TRBV7-2 to TRBJ1-5, with TRBD1 as a possible D gene (5 bases). Germline lookup yields CDR1 SGHTA and CDR2 FQGNSA. The CDR3 loop spans 14 amino acids. Trimming pared 2 bases from V and 6 bases from J, leaving 11 bases between. In DNA form, the CDR3 reads TGTGCCAGCAGCTTAAAAGGCGGGGGTCAGCCCCAGCATTTT. It specifies CASSLKGGGQPQHF.

The V and J genes are TRBV7-6 and TRBJ2-7, with 9 bases identical to TRBD2. With 1 base clipped from V and 5 bases from J, the junction kept 9 bases outside the gene matches. CDR1 is SGHVS and CDR2 is FNYEAQ in the germline V gene. CDR3 length: 16 amino acids. The CDR3 protein is CASSLGGGASRNEQYF. CDR3 DNA: TGTGCCAGCAGCTTAGGCGGGGGGGCTTCTCGGAACGAGCAGTACTTC. The entire variable domain, with the rest obtained from reference TRBV7-6 and TRBJ2-7, is as follows: GAGVSQSPRYKVTKRGQDVALRCDPISGHVSLYWYRQALGQGPEFLTYFNYEAQQDKSGLPNDRFSAERPEGSISTLTIQRTEQRDSAMYRCASSLGGGASRNEQYFGPGTRLTVT.

This chain joins TRBV19 and TRBJ1-1; D not resolved. The CDR3 runs 15 residues. The V gene lost 4 bases and the J gene lost 3 bases, with 15 bases spanning the gap. Per germline, CDR1 LNHDA and CDR2 SQIVND (reference sequence). CDR3 sequence (DNA): TGTGCCAGTAGTAATAGAGGGCTGTCCGACACTGAAGCTTTCTTT. Encoded protein: CASSNRGLSDTEAFF.